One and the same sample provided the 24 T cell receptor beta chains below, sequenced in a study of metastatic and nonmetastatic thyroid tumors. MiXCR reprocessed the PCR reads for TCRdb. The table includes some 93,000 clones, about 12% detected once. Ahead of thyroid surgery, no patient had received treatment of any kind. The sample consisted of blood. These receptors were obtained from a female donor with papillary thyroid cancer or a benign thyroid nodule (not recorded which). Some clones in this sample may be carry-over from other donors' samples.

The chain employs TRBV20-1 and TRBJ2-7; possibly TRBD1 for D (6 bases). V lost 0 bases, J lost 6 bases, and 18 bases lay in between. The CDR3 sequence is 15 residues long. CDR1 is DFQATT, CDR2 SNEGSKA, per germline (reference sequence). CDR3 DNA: TGCAGTGCTAGAGACGGACAGTGGGCTTCTCGCGAGCAGTACTTC. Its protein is CSARDGQWASREQYF.

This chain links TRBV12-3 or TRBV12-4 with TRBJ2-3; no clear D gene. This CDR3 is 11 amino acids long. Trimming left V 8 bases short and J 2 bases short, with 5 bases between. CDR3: CASATTDTQYF. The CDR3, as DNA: TGTGCCAGCGCGACCACAGATACGCAGTATTTT.

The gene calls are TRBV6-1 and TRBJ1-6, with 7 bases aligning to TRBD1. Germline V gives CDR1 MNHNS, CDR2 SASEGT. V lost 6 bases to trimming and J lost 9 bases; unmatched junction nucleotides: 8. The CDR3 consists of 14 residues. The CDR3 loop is CASRPMTGSSPLHF. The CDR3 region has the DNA TGTGCCAGCAGACCGATGACAGGGAGTTCACCCCTCCACTTT.

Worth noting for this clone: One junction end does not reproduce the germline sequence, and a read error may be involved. The DNA for the CDR3 is TGTGCCAGCAGCTTATTTAACCGGGACGCCATCTCTTGGGCCAACGTCCTGACTTTC. It is translated as CASSLFNRDAISWANVLTF. The chain links TRBV7-6 to TRBJ2-6; tentatively, D is TRBD1 or TRBD2 (5 bases each). Germline V gives CDR1 SGHVS, CDR2 FNYEAQ. The CDR3 sequence is 19 residues long.

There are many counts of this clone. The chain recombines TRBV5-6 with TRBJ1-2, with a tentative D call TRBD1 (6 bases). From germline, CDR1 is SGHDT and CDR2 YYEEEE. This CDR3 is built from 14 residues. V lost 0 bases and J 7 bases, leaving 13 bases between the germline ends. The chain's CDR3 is CASSLAAQGVGYTF. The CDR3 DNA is TGTGCCAGCAGCTTGGCAGCACAGGGTGTTGGCTACACCTTC.

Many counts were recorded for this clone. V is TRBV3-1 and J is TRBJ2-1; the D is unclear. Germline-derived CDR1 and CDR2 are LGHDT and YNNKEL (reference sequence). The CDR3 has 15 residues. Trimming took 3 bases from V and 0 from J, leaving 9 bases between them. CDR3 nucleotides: TGTGCCAGCAGCCAGGGCTCGAGCTCCTACAATGAGCAGTTCTTC. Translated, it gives CASSQGSSSYNEQFF.

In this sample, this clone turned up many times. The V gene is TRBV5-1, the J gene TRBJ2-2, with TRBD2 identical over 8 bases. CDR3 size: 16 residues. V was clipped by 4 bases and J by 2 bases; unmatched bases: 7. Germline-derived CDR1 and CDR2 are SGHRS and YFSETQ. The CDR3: CASSPSGPPNTGELFF. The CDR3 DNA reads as TGCGCCAGCAGCCCTAGCGGGCCTCCAAACACCGGGGAGCTGTTTTTT. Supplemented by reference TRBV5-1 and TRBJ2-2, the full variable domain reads KAGVTQTPRYLIKTRGQQVTLSCSPISGHRSVSWYQQTPGQGLQFLFEYFSETQRNKGNFPGRFSGRQFSNSRSEMNVSTLELGDSALYLCASSPSGPPNTGELFFGEGSRLTVL.

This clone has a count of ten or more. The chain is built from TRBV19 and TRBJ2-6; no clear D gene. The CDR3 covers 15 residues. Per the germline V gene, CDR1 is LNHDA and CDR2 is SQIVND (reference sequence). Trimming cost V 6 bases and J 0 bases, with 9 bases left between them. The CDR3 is CASSQQTSGANVLTF. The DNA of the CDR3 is TGTGCCAGTAGCCAGCAGACCTCTGGGGCCAACGTCCTGACTTTC.

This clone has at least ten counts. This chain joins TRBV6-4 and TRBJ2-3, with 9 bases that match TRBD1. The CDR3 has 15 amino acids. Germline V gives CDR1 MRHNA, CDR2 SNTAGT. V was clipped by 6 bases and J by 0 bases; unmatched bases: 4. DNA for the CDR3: TGTGCCAGCAGCCACGGGACAGGGAGCACAGATACGCAGTATTTT. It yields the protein CASSHGTGSTDTQYF.

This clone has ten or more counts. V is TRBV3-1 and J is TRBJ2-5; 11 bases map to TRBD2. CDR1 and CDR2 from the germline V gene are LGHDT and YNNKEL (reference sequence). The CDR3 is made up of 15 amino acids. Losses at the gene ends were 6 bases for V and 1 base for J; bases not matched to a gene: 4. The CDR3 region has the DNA TGTGCCAGCAGTCGGGGACTAGCGGCCCAAGAGACCCAGTACTTC. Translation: CASSRGLAAQETQYF.

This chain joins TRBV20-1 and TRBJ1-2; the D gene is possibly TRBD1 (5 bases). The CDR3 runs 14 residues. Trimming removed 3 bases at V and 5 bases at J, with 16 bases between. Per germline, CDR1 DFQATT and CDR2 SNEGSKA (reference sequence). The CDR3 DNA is TGCAGTGCTAGGGATGGGGCAGGGTCGTATGGCTACACCTTC. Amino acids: CSARDGAGSYGYTF.

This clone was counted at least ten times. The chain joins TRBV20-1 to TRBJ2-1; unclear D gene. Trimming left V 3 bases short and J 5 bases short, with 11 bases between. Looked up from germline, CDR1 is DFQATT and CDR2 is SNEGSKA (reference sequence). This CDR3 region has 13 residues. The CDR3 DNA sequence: TGCAGTGCTAGTCGGATCGTCCACAATGAGCAGTTCTTC. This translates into CSASRIVHNEQFF.

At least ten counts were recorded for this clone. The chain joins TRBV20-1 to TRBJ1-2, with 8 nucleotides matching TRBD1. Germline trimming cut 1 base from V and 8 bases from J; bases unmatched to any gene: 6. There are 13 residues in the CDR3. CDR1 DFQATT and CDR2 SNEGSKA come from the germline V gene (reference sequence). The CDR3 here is CSARGTGLGGYTF. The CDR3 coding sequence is TGCAGTGCTAGAGGGACAGGGTTGGGGGGCTACACCTTC.

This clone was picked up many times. The CDR3 protein is CASSPGQSSGNTIYF. CDR3 nucleotide sequence: TGTGCCAGCTCACCGGGACAGAGCTCTGGAAACACCATATATTTT. The chain joins TRBV18 to TRBJ1-3, with TRBD1 matching 7 bases. Germline CDR1 and CDR2: KGHSH and LQKENI. There are 15 residues in the CDR3. The junction had 2 bases not matched to a gene; V was cut back by 3 bases and J by 0 bases.

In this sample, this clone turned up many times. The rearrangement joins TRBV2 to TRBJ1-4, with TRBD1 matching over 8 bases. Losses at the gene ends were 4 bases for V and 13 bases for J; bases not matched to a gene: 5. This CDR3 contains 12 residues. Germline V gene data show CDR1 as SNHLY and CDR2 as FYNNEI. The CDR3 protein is CASSGQGMGLFF. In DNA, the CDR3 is TGTGCCAGCAGTGGACAGGGGATGGGACTGTTTTTT. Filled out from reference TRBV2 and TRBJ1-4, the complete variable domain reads EPEVTQTPSHQVTQMGQEVILRCVPISNHLYFYWYRQILGQKVEFLVSFYNNEISEKSEIFDDQFSVERPDGSNFTLKIRSTKLEDSAMYFCASSGQGMGLFFGSGTQLSVL.

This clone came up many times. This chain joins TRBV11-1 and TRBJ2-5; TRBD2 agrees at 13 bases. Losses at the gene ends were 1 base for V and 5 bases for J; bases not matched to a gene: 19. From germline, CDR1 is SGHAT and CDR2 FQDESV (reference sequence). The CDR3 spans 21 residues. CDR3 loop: CASSLGDPRLAGGRLLETQYF. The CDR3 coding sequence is TGTGCCAGCAGCTTAGGGGACCCTAGACTAGCGGGAGGTAGGCTGTTGGAGACCCAGTACTTC.

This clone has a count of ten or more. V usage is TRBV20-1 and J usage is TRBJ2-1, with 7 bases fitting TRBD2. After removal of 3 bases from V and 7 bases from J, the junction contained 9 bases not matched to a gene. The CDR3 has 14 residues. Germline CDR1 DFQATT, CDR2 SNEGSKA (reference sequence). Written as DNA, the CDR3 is TGCAGTGCTAGTAGGGGCGGAGCGGGGAATGAGCAGTTCTTC. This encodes CSASRGGAGNEQFF.

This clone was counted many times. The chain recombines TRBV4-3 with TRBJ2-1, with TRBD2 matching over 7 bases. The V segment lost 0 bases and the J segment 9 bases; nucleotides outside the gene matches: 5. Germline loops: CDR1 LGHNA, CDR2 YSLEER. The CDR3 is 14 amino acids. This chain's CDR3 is CASSQDGSSGEQFF. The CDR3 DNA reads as TGCGCCAGCAGCCAAGATGGGTCTAGCGGTGAGCAGTTCTTC.

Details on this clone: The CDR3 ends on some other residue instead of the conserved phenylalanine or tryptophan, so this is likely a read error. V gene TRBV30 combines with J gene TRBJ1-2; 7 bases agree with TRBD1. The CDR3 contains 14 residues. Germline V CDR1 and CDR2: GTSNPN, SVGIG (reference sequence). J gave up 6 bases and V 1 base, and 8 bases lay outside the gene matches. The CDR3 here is CAWSARDSKNGYTL. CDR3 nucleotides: TGTGCCTGGAGTGCACGGGACAGCAAGAATGGCTACACCCTC.

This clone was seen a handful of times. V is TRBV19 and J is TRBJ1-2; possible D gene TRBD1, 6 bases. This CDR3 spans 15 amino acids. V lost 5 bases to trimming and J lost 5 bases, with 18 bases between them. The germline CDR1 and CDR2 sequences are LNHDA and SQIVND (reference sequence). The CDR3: CASSLYLTGKYGYTF. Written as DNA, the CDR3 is TGTGCCAGTAGTCTCTACCTGACAGGCAAGTATGGCTACACCTTC.

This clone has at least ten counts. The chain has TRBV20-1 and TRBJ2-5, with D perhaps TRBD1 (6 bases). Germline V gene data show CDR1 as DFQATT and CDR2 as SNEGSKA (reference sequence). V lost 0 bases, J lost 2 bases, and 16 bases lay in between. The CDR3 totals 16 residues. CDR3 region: CSARDGVGHRQETQYF. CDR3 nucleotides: TGCAGTGCTAGAGATGGAGTGGGACACAGACAAGAGACCCAGTACTTC.

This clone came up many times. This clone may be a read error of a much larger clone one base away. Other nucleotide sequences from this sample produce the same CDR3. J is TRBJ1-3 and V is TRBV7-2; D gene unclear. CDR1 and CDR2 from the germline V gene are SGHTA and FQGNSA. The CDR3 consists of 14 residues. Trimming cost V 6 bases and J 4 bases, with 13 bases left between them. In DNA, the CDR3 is TGTGCCAGCAGTTCAGGCCTCTCCGGAAACACCATATATTTT. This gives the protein CASSSGLSGNTIYF. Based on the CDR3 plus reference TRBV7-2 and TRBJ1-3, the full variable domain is GAGVSQSPSNKVTEKGKDVELRCDPISGHTALYWYRQSLGQGLEFLIYFQGNSAPDKSGLPSDRFSAERTGGSVSTLTIQRTQQEDSAVYLCASSSGLSGNTIYFGEGSWLTVV.

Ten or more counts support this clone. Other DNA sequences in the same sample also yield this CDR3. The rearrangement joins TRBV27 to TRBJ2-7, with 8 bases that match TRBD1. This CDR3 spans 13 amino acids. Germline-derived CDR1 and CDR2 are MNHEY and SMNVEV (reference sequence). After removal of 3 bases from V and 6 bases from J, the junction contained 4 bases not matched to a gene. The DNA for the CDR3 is TGTGCCAGCAGTTTGGGGACAGGCTTCGAGCAGTACTTC. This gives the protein CASSLGTGFEQYF.

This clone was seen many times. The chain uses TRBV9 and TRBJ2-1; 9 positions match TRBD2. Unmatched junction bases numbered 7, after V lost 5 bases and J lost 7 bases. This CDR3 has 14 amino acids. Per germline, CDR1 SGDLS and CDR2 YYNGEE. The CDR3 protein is CASRAGGGNNEQFF. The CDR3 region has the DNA TGTGCCAGCAGGGCGGGAGGGGGGAATAATGAGCAGTTCTTC.